This is a list of T cell receptor beta chains from one sample in a study of blood T cell repertoires in COVID-19. TCRdb's table, derived via immunoSEQ multiplex PCR, lists solely in-frame clones and lacks some. The sample lists tens of thousands of clones, 80% occurring once. Sequenced: peripheral blood. These receptors originate from a woman in her sixties or seventies with acute or convalescent COVID-19. Both conserved end residues are part of each CDR3. The D gene is left open where the match is weak. Size is stated for part of the rows, as once, few or many counts, or as a class when the clone is expanded.

CDR3 protein,CDR3 DNA,clone size,V gene,D gene,J gene
CASSEDAATDTQYF,TGTGCCAGCAGTGAGGATGCGGCAACAGATACGCAGTATTTT,.,TRBV6-4,.,TRBJ2-3
CSVLTVYEQYF,TGCAGCGTTTTAACAGTCTACGAGCAGTACTTC,.,TRBV29-1,.,TRBJ2-7
CASSVVTGDEQFF,TGTGCCAGCAGCGTAGTGACAGGGGATGAGCAGTTCTTC,.,TRBV9,TRBD1,TRBJ2-1
CATSDQSSGTVRDYGYTF,TGTGCCACCAGTGATCAATCCTCCGGGACAGTGAGGGACTATGGCTACACCTTC,.,TRBV24-1,TRBD1,TRBJ1-2
CASSLVRDRGRQLPYEQYF,TGTGCCAGCAGCTTAGTTCGGGACAGGGGGCGTCAGCTCCCCTACGAGCAGTACTTC,few,TRBV7-9,TRBD1,TRBJ2-7
CASAYDAGGNYGYTF,TGTGCCAGTGCCTATGATGCAGGGGGGAACTATGGCTACACCTTC,few,TRBV19,TRBD1,TRBJ1-2
CASSQGWRGVSTNEQFF,TGTGCCAGCAGCCAAGGGTGGCGGGGGGTCAGTACAAATGAGCAGTTCTTC,.,TRBV3-1/TRBV3-2,TRBD2,TRBJ2-1
CASSYALLQETQYF,TGTGCCAGCAGTTACGCGTTGCTCCAAGAGACCCAGTACTTC,.,TRBV6-2/TRBV6-3,.,TRBJ2-5
CASSDSGGLIYEQYF,TGTGCCAGCAGTGATAGCGGGGGACTAATCTACGAGCAGTACTTC,.,TRBV25-1,TRBD2,TRBJ2-7
CASSMTGTGQPQHF,TGTGCCAGCAGTATGACAGGGACTGGGCAGCCCCAGCATTTT,.,TRBV27,TRBD1,TRBJ1-5
CASSLRTGGPNTEAFF,TGTGCCAGCAGCTTACGGACAGGGGGTCCGAACACTGAAGCTTTCTTT,.,TRBV21-1,.,TRBJ1-1